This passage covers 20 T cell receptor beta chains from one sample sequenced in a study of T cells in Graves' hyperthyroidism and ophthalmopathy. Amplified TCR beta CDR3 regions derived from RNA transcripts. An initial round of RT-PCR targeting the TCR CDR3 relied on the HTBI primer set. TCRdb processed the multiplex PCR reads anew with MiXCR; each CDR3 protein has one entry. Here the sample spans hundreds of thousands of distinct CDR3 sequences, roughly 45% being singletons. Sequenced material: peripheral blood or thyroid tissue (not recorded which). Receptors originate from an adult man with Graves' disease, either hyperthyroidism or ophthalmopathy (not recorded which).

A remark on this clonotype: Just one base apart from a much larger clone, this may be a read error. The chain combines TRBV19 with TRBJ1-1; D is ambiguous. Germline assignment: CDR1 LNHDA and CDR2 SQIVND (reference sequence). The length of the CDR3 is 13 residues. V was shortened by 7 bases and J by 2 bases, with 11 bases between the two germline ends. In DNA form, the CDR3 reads TGTGCCAGTAAATTAACTGGAAACACTGAAGCTTTCTTT. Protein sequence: CASKLTGNTEAFF. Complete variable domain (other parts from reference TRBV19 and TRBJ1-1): DGGITQSPKYLFRKEGQNVTLSCEQNLNHDAMYWYRQDPGQGLRLIYYSQIVNDFQKGDIAEGYSVSREKKESFPLTVTSAQKNPTAFYLCASKLTGNTEAFFGQGTRLTVV.

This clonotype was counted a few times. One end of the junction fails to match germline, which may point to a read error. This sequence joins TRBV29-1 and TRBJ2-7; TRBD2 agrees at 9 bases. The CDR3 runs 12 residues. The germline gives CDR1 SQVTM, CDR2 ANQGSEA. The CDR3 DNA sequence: TGCAGCGCAGGACTAGCGAACTCCGAGCGGTACTTC. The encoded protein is CSAGLANSERYF.

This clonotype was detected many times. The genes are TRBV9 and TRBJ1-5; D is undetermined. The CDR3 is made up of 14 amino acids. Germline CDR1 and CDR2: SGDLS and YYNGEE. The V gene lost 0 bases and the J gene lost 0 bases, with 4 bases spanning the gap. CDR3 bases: TGTGCCAGCAGCGTAGGTCCTAGCAATCAGCCCCAGCATTTT. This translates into CASSVGPSNQPQHF.

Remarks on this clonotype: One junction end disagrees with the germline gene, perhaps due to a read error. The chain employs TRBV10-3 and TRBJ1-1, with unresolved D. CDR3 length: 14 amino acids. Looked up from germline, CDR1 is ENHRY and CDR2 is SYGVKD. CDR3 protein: CASSDWGGRTEAFF. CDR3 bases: TGTGCCAGCAGTGACTGGGGTGGACGGACTGAAGCTTTCTTT.

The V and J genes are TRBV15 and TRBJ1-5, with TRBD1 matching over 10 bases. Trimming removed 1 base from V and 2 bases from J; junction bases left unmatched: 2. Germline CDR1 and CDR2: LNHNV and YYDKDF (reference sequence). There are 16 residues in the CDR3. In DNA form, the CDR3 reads TGTGCCACCAGCAGAGCAGGGACAGGGGGCAATCAGCCCCAGCATTTT. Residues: CATSRAGTGGNQPQHF.

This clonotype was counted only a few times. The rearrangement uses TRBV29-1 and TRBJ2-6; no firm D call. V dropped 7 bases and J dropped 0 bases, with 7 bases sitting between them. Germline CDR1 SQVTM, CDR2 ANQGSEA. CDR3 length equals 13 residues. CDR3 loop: CSAQSSGANVLTF. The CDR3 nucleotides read TGCAGCGCCCAGTCCTCTGGGGCCAACGTCCTGACTTTC.

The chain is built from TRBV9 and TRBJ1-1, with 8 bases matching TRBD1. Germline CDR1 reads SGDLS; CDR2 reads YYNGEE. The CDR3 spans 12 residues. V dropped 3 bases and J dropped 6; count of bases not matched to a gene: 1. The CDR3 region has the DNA TGTGCCAGCAGCGGGACAGGGCCTGAAGCTTTCTTT. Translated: CASSGTGPEAFF.

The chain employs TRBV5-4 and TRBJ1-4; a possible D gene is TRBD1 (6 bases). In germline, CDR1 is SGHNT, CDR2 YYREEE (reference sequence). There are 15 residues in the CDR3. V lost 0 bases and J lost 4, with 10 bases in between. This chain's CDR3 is CASSLAGAVNEKLFF. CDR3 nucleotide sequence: TGTGCCAGCAGCTTGGCGGGGGCGGTTAATGAAAAACTGTTTTTT.

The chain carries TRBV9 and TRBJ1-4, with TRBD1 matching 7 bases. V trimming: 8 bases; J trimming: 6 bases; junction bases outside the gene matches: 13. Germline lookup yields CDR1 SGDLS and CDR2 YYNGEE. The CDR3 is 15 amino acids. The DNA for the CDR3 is TGTGCCAGTAGTCTCTGGACAGGCCAAGATGAAAAACTGTTTTTT. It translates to CASSLWTGQDEKLFF.

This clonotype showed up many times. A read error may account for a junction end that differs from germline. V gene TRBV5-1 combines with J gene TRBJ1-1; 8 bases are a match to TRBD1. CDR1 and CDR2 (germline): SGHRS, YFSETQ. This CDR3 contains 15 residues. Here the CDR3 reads CASSLTGTGNTEAFF. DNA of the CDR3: TGTGCCAGCAGCCTCACCGGGACAGGGAACACTGAAGCTTTCTTT.

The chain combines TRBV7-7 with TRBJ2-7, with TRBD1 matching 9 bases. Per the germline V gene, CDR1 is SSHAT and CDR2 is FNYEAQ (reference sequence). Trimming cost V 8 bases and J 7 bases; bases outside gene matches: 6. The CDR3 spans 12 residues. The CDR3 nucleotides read TGTGCCAGCGGCCGGGACAGGGAAGAGCAGTACTTC. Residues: CASGRDREEQYF.

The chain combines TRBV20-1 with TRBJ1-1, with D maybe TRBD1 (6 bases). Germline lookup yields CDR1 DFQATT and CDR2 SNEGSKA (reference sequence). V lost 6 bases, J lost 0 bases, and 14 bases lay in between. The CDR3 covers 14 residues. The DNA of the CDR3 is TGCAGTGCCCGGGACACAGGAGTGAACACTGAAGCTTTCTTT. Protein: CSARDTGVNTEAFF.

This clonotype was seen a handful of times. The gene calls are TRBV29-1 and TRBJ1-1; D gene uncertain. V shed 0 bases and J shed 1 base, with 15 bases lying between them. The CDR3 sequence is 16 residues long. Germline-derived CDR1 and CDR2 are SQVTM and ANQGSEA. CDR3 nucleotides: TGCAGCGTTGAAGATCCCGGGATGAGGTGGAACACTGAAGCTTTCTTT. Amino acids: CSVEDPGMRWNTEAFF.

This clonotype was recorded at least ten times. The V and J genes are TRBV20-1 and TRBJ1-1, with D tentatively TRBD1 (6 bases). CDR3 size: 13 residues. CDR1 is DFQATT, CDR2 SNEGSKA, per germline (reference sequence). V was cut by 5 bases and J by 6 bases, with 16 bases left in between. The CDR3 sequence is CSAETGLASEAFF. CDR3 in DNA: TGCAGTGCTGAAACAGGGTTGGCCTCTGAAGCTTTCTTT.

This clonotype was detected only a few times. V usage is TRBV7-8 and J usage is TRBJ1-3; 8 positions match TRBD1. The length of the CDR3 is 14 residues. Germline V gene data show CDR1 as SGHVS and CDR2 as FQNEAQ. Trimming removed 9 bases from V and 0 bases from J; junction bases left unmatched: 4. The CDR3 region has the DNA TGTGCCAGGACAGGGGTCAACTCTGGAAACACCATATATTTT. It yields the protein CARTGVNSGNTIYF.

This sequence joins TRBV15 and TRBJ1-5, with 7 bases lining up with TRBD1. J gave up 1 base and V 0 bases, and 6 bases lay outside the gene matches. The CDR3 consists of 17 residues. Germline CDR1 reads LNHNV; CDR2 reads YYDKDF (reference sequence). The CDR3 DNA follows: TGTGCCACCAGCAGAGAGATGACAGGGAACAGCAATCAGCCCCAGCATTTT. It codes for CATSREMTGNSNQPQHF.

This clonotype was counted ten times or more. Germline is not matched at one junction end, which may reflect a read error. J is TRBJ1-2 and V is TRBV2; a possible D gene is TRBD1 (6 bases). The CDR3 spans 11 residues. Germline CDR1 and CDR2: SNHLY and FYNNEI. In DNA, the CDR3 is TGTGCCAGCAGTGGAGGTTGGGGGCTGTTCTTC. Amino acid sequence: CASSGGWGLFF.

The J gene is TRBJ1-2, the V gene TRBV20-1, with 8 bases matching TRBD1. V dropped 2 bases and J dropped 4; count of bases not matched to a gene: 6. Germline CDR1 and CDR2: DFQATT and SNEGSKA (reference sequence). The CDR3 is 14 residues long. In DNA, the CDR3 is TGCAGTGCTAGAAGGACAGGGAGAACCTATGGCTACACCTTC. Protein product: CSARRTGRTYGYTF.

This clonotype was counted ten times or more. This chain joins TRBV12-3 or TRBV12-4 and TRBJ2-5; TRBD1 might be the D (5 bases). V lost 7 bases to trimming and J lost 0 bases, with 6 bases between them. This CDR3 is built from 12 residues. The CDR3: CASNRNQETQYF. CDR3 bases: TGTGCCAGCAACAGGAACCAAGAGACCCAGTACTTC.

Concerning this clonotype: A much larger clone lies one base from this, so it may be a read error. CDR3 protein: CASSLERDYGYTF. As DNA, the CDR3 is TGTGCCAGCAGCTTAGAGAGAGACTATGGCTACACCTTC. V is TRBV7-2 and J is TRBJ1-2, with D unclear. Trimming took off 1 base at V and 3 bases at J, with 6 bases between the two ends. The CDR3 covers 13 residues. Germline V gene lookup returns CDR1 SGHTA and CDR2 FQGNSA. Supplemented by reference TRBV7-2 and TRBJ1-2, the full variable domain reads GAGVSQSPSNKVTEKGKDVELRCDPISGHTALYWYRQSLGQGLEFLIYFQGNSAPDKSGLPSDRFSAERTGGSVSTLTIQRTQQEDSAVYLCASSLERDYGYTFGSGTRLTVV.